Given below is one T cell receptor beta chain in context. The antigen is unknown. This record belongs to a study of Ad26.COV2.S vaccination and SARS-CoV-2 variants. The overall study: Ad26.COV2.S, an intramuscular injection, was given once or twice 56 days apart. The study's findings and limits: Placebo recipients and vaccine recipients were similar in non-spike TCR breadth. Higher spike-specific TCR breadth was found in vaccine recipients than in placebo recipients. The TCR breadth and depth analyses may have produced an underestimate of total T cell responses.

Treatment denoted: roughly 18 received Ad26.COV2.S at low or high dose, single or two shots; about 5 received placebo; per-sample allocation not given. Samples were taken on day 63 after the first vaccine or placebo injection. Profiled with immunoSEQ multiplex PCR; TCRdb holds only in-frame clones, not every one. The sample shows under 400,000 clones, roughly 84% of them seen only once. Deletions cut 10 bases from V and 4 bases from J, with 19 bases between. Per the germline V gene, CDR1 is MNHEY and CDR2 is SVGAGI. This CDR3 contains 14 residues. This clonotype was sampled from a person aged 18 to 65 who received the Ad26.COV2.S COVID-19 vaccine or a placebo. V usage is TRBV6-5 and J usage is TRBJ1-2, with D perhaps matching TRBD1 (6 bases). This specimen was peripheral blood, taken in a trial of Ad26.COV2.S vaccine versus placebo. This chain's CDR3 is CATSGGAQTYGYTF. The CDR3 nucleotides read TGTGCCACCTCGGGGGGGGCGCAGACCTATGGCTACACCTTC.